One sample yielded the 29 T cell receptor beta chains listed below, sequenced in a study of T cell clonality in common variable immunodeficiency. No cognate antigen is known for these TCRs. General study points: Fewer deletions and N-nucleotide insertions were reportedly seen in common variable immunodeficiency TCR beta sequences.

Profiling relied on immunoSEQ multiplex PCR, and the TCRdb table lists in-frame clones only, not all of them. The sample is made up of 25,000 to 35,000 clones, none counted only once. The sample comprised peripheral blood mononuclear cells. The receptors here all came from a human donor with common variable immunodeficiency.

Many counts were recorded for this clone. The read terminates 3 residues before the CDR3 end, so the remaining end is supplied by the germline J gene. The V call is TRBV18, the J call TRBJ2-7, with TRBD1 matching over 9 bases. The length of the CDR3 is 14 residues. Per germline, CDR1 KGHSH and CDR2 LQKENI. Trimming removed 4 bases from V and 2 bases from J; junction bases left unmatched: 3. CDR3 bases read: TGTGCCAGCTCACGGGACAGGGCGGCCTACGAG. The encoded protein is CASSRDRAAYE. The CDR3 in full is CASSRDRAAYEQYF.

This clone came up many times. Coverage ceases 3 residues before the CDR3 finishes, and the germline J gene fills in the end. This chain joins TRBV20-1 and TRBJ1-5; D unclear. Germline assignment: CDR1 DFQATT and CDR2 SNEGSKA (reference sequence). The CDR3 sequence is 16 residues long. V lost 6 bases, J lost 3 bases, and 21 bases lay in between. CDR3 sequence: CSAPDSIRSFNQPQHF. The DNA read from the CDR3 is TGCAGTGCCCCTGATTCGATCAGGAGCTTCAATCAGCCC.

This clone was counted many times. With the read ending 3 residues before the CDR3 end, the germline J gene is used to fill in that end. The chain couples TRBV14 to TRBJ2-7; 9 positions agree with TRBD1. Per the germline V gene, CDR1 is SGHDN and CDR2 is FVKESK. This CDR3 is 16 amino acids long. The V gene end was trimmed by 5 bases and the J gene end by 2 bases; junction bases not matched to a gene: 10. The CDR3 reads CASSIRQGVGTYEQYF. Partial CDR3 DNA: TGTGCCAGCAGCATTCGACAGGGGGTGGGGACCTACGAG. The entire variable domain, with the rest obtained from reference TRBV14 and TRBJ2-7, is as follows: EAGVTQFPSHSVIEKGQTVTLRCDPISGHDNLYWYRRVMGKEIKFLLHFVKESKQDESGMPNNRFLAERTGGTYSTLKVQPAELEDSGVYFCASSIRQGVGTYEQYFGPGTRLTVT.

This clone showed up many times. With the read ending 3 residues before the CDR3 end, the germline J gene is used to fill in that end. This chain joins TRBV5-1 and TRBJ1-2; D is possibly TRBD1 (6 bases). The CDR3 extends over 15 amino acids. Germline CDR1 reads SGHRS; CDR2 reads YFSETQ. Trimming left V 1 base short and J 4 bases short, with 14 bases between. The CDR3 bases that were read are TGCGCCAGCAGCTTGTCAGGGGAAAGAGGCTATGGC. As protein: CASSLSGERGYG. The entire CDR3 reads CASSLSGERGYGYTF. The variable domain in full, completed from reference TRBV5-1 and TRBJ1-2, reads KAGVTQTPRYLIKTRGQQVTLSCSPISGHRSVSWYQQTPGQGLQFLFEYFSETQRNKGNFPGRFSGRQFSNSRSEMNVSTLELGDSALYLCASSLSGERGYGYTFGSGTRLTVV.

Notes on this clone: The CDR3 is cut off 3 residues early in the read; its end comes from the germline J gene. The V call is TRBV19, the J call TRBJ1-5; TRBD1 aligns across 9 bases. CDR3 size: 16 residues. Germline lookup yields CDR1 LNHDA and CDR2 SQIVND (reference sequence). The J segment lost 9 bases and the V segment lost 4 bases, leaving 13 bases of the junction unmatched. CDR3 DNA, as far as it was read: TGTGCCAGTAGTAGAGATCGCCGACAGGGGGAGGTGCCC. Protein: CASSRDRRQGEVP. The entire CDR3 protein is CASSRDRRQGEVPQHF.

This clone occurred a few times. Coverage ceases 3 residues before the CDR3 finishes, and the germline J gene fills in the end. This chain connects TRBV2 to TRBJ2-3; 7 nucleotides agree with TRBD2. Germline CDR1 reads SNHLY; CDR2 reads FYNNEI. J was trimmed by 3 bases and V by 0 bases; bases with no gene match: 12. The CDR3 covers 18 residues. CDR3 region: CASSEAGMAGVRTDTQYF. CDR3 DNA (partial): TGTGCCAGCAGTGAAGCGGGGATGGCGGGAGTTCGTACAGATACG.

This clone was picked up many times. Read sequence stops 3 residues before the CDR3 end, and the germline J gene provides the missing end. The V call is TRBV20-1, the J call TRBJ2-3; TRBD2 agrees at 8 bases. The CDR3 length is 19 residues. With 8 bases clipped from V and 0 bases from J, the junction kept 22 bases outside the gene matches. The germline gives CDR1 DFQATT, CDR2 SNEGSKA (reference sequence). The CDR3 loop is CSTDVTELAGQGSTDTQYF. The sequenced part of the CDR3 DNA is TGCAGTACCGATGTTACAGAGCTAGCGGGCCAAGGAAGCACAGATACG.

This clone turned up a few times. The CDR3 bases that were read are TGTGCCAGTAGTCCCTATGACAGGGCTTCGTTTAGCAATCAGCCC. Protein product: CASSPYDRASFSNQP. The full CDR3 is CASSPYDRASFSNQPQHF. The chain is built from TRBV19 and TRBJ1-5; 7 bases line up with TRBD1. The CDR3 goes on 3 residues after the read ends, and that part is filled in from the germline J gene. The germline V gene has CDR1 LNHDA and CDR2 SQIVND (reference sequence). The CDR3 has 18 residues. After removal of 5 bases from V and 0 bases from J, the junction contained 13 bases not matched to a gene.

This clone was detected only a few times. Partial CDR3 DNA: TGTGCCAGCAGAGCCTCACAGGAGTCCTACGAG. It is translated as CASRASQESYE. The entire CDR3 is CASRASQESYEQYF. The rearrangement links TRBV2 to TRBJ2-7, with a tentative D call TRBD1 (5 bases). The read terminates 3 residues before the CDR3 end, so the remaining end is supplied by the germline J gene. Germline assignment: CDR1 SNHLY and CDR2 FYNNEI. Between the trimmed V and J ends, which lost 6 bases and 1 base, there was a span of 13 bases. The CDR3 loop spans 14 amino acids. The variable domain in full, with the rest retrieved from reference TRBV2 and TRBJ2-7, is EPEVTQTPSHQVTQMGQEVILRCVPISNHLYFYWYRQILGQKVEFLVSFYNNEISEKSEIFDDQFSVERPDGSNFTLKIRSTKLEDSAMYFCASRASQESYEQYFGPGTRLTVT.

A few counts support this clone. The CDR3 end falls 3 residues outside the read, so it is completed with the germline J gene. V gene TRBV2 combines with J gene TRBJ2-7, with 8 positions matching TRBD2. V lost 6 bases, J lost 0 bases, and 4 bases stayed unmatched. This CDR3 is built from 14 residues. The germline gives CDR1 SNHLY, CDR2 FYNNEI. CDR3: CASRLAGSSYEQYF. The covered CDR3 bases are TGTGCCAGCAGGCTAGCGGGCAGCTCCTACGAG.

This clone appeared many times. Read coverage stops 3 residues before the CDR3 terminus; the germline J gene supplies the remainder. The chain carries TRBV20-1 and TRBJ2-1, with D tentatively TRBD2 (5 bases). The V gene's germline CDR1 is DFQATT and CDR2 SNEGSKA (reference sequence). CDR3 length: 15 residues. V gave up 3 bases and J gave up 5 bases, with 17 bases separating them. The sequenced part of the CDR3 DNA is TGCAGTGCTAGGACCGGGGTTTTCTATAACAATGAG. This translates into CSARTGVFYNNE. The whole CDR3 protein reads CSARTGVFYNNEQFF.

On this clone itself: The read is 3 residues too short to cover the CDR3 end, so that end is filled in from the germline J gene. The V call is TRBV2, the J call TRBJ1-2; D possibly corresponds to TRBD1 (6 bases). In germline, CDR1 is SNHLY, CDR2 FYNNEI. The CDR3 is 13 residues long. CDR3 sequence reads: CASRAGMGAGYTF. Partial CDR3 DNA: TGTGCCAGCAGGGCGGGTATGGGGGCCGGC.

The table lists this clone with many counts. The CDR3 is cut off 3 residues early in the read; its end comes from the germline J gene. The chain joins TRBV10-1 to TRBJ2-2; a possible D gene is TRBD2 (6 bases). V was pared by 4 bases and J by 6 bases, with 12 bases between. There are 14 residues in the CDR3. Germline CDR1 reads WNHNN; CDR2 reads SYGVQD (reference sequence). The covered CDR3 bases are TGCGCCAGCAGTGGCCGGGGGATGGCCGGGGAG. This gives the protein CASSGRGMAGE. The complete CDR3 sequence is CASSGRGMAGELFF.

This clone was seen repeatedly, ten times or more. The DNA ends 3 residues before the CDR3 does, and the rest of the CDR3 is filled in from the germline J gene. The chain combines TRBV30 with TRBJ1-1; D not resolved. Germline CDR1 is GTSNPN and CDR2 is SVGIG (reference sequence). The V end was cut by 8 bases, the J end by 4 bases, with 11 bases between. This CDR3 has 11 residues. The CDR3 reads CAATGVTEAFF. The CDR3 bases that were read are TGTGCCGCCACCGGGGTCACTGAA.

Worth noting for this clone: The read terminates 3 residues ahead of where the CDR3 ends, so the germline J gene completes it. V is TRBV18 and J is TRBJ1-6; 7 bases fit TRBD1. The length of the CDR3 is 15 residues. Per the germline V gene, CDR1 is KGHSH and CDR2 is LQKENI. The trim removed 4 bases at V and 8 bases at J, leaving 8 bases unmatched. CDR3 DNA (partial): TGTGCCAGCTCACGAGACAGGGTTCTGGATTCACCC. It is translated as CASSRDRVLDSP. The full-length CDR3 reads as CASSRDRVLDSPLHF.

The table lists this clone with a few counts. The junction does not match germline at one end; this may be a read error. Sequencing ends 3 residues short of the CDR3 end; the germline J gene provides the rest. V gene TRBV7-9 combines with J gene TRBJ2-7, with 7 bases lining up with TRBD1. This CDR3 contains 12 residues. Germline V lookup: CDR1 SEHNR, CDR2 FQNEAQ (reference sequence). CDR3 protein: CSSSWDSYEQYF. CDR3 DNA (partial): TGTTCCAGCAGTTGGGACAGCTACGAG.

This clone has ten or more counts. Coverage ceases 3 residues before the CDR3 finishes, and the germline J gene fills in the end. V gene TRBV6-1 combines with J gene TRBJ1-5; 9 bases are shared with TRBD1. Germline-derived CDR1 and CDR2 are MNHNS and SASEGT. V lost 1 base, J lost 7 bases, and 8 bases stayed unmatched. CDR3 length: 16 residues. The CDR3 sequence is CASSEDAGTGTQPQHF. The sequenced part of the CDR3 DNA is TGTGCCAGCAGTGAAGACGCCGGGACAGGGACCCAGCCC.

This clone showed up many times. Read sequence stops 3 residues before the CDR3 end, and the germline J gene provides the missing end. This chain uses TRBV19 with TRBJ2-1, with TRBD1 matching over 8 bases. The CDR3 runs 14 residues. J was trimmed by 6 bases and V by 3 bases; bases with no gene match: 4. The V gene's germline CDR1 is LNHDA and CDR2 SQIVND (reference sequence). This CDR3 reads CASSIVDRGNEQFF. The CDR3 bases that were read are TGTGCCAGTAGTATTGTCGACAGGGGCAATGAG.

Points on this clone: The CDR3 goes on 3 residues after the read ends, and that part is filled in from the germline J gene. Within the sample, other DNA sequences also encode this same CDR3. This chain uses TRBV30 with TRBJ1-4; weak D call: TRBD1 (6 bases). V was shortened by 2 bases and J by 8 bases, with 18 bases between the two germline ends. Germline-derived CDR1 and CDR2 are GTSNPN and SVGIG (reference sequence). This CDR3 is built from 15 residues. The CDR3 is CAWSTYREGTEKLFF. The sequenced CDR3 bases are TGTGCCTGGAGTACCTACAGGGAGGGCACGGAAAAA.

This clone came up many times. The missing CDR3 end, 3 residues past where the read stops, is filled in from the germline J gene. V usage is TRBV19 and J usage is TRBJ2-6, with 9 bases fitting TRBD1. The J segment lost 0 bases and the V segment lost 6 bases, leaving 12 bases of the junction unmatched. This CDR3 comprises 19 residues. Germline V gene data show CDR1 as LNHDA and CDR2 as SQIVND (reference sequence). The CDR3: CASSPGGQGIRSGANVLTF. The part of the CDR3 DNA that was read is TGTGCCAGTAGCCCTGGGGGACAGGGAATACGCTCTGGGGCCAACGTC.

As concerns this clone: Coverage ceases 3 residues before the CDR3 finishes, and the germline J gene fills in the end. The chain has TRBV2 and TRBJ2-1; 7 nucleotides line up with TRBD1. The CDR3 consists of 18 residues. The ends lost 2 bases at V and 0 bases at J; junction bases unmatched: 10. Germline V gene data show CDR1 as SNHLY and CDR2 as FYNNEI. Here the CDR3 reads CASSETPLTGSSYNEQFF. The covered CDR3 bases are TGTGCCAGCAGTGAAACCCCTCTGACAGGGAGCTCCTACAATGAG.

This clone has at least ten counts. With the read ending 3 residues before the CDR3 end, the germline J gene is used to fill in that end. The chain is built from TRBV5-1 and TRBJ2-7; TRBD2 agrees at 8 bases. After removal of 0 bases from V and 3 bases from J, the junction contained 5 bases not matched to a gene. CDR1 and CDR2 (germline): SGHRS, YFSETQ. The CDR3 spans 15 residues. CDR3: CASSLAGLASYEQYF. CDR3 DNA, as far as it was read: TGCGCCAGCAGCTTGGCCGGACTAGCAAGCTACGAG.

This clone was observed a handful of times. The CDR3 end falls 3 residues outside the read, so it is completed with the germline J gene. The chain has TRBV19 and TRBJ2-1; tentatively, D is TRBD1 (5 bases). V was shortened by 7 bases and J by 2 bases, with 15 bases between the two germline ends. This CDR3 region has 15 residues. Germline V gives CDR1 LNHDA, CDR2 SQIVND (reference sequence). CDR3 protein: CASKDTLNPYNEQFF. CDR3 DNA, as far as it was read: TGTGCCAGTAAGGACACCCTAAACCCCTACAATGAG.

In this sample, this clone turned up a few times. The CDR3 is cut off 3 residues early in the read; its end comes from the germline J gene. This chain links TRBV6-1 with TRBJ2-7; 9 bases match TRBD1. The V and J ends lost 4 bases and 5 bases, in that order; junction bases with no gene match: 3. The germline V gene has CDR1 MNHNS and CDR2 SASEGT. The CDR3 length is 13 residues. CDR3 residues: CASSAQGAHEQYF. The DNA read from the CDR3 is TGTGCCAGCAGTGCACAGGGGGCGCACGAG.

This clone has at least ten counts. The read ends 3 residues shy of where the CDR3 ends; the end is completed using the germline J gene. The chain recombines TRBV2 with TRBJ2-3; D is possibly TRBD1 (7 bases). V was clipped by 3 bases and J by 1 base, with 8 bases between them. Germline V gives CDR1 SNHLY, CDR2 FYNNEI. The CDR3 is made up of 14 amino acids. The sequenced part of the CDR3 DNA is TGTGCCAGCAGTGACAGGGGGGGCACAGATACG. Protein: CASSDRGGTDT. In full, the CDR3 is CASSDRGGTDTQYF.

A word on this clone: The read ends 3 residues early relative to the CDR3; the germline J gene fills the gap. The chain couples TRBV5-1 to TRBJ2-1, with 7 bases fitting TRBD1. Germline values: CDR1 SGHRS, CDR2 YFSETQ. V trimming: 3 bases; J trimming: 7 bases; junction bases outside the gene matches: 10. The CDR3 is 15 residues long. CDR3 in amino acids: CASSWTGSQGNEQFF. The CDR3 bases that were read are TGCGCCAGCAGCTGGACAGGTTCCCAAGGGAATGAG.

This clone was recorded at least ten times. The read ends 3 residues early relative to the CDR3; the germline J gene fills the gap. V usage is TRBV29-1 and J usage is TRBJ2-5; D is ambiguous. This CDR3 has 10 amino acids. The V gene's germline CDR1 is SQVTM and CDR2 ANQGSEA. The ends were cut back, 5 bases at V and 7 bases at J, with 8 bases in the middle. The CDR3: CSVYSGTQYF. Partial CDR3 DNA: TGCAGCGTTTATTCGGGGACC.

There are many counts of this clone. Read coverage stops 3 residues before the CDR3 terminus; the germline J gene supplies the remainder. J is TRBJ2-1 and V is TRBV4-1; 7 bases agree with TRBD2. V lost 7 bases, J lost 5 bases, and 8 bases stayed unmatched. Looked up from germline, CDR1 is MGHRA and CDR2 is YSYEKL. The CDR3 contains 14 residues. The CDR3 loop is CASKAGETHNEQFF. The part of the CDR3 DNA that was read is TGCGCCAGCAAGGCGGGGGAAACCCACAATGAG.

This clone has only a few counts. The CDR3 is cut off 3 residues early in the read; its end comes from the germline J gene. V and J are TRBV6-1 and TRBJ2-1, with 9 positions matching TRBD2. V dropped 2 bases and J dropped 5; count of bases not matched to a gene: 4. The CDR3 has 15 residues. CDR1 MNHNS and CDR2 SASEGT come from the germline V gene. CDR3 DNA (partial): TGTGCCAGCAGTGAAAAGGCTAGCGGGGACAATGAG. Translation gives CASSEKASGDNE. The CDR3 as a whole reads CASSEKASGDNEQFF.